Listed below are T cell receptor beta chains from one sample, sequenced in a study of blood T cell repertoires in COVID-19. Method: immunoSEQ multiplex PCR; TCRdb's copy keeps in-frame clones and lacks some. The sample lists hundreds of thousands of clones; about 90% were seen once. The sequencing input was PBMCs or T cells enriched from blood (not recorded which). These receptors were collected from a man in his thirties or forties who had recovered from COVID-19. The CDR3 runs from the conserved cysteine through the conserved F or W. The D gene is left open where the match is weak. Clone size is shown for a subset of rows, as once, few, many or a class of expanded clone.

J | size | D | V | DNA | CDR3
TRBJ1-1 | NA | NA | TRBV29-1 | TGCAGCGTGGGGTCGGGGTACGGGGGCACTGAAGCTTTCTTT | CSVGSGYGGTEAFF
TRBJ2-3 | NA | TRBD1 | TRBV7-9 | TGTGCCAGCAGCTTTATCGGTCGGGACAGGTTGTCCACGCAGTATTTT | CASSFIGRDRLSTQYF
TRBJ2-5 | NA | TRBD2 | TRBV7-9 | TGTGCCAGCAGCTTACTAGCGGGAGGGCCAGGGGAGACCCAGTACTTC | CASSLLAGGPGETQYF
TRBJ1-6 | NA | NA | TRBV27 | TGTGCCAGCAGTTTAGATTTGGGGTCGGGACTTAATTCACCCCTCCACTTT | CASSLDLGSGLNSPLHF
TRBJ2-7 | NA | TRBD2 | TRBV4-1 | TGCGCCAGCAGCCAAGTTAGCGGGGCTGATTACGAGCAGTACTTC | CASSQVSGADYEQYF
TRBJ2-3 | NA | NA | TRBV30 | TGTGCCTGGAGTGTACCGAGCCCTCGCACAGATACGCAGTATTTT | CAWSVPSPRTDTQYF
TRBJ2-7 | NA | TRBD1 | TRBV5-1 | TGCGCCAGCAGCCTGACAGGGGGCTTTAACGAGCAGTACTTC | CASSLTGGFNEQYF
TRBJ1-3 | NA | NA | TRBV11-2 | TGTGCCAGCAGCTTAGGGGGGGGCTCTGGAAACACCATATATTTT | CASSLGGGSGNTIYF
TRBJ2-7 | NA | TRBD2 | TRBV7-2 | TGTGCCAGCAGCGCTCGACGGGACTACCTCTCCTACGAGCAGTACTTC | CASSARRDYLSYEQYF
TRBJ2-7 | NA | TRBD2 | TRBV19 | TGTGCCAGTAGTATCGGAGCGGGAGGTACCTACGAGCAGTACTTC | CASSIGAGGTYEQYF
TRBJ1-5 | NA | TRBD1 | TRBV19 | TGTGCCAGTAGTACTCGGACAGGGACAACGGGCAATCAGCCCCAGCATTTT | CASSTRTGTTGNQPQHF
TRBJ2-1 | once | NA | TRBV7-9 | TGTGCCAGCAGCTTAGACAGAAACAATGAGCAGTTCTTC | CASSLDRNNEQFF
TRBJ2-2 | NA | NA | TRBV28 | TGTGCCAGCAGTTTATTACAGCCCGGGGAGCTGTTTTTT | CASSLLQPGELFF
TRBJ2-3 | many | NA | TRBV6-2/TRBV6-3 | TGTGCCAGCAGCCCCCCCGAGGAGGCAGATACGCAGTATTTT | CASSPPEEADTQYF
TRBJ2-2 | NA | TRBD2 | TRBV5-5 | TGTGCCAGCAGCCTAGGACTAGCGGGAGGGCTTGGTACCGGGGAGCTGTTTTTT | CASSLGLAGGLGTGELFF
TRBJ1-1 | NA | NA | TRBV25-1 | TGTGCCAGCAGTGAACGGGAATCGAACACTGAAGCTTTCTTT | CASSERESNTEAFF
TRBJ1-6 | NA | NA | TRBV28 | TGTGCCAGCAGTTACAGGAGCTCCTATAATTCACCCCTCCACTTT | CASSYRSSYNSPLHF
TRBJ2-3 | NA | NA | TRBV18 | TGTGCCAGCTCACCAAGCGTAGATACGCAGTATTTT | CASSPSVDTQYF
TRBJ2-2 | NA | TRBD1 | TRBV7-7 | TGTGCCAGCAGCCCAACACCCGGGACAGGGGGGACCGGGGAGCTGTTTTTT | CASSPTPGTGGTGELFF
TRBJ2-2 | NA | NA | TRBV27 | TGTGCCAGCAGTTTAAGGACGGGGGTTTTCACCGGGGAGCTGTTTTTT | CASSLRTGVFTGELFF
TRBJ2-7 | NA | NA | TRBV19 | TGTGCCAGTAGTAGTTTCCCTTCCTACGAGCAGTACTTC | CASSSFPSYEQYF
TRBJ2-7 | NA | NA | TRBV5-1 | TGCGCCAGCAGCTTTGTGGCGGGGAACTACGAGCAGTACTTC | CASSFVAGNYEQYF
TRBJ2-5 | NA | NA | TRBV24-1 | TGTGCCACCAGTGGGCTGAACCAAGAGACCCAGTACTTC | CATSGLNQETQYF
TRBJ2-3 | NA | TRBD1 | TRBV5-1 | TGCGCCAGCAGCTTGGGACAGGGCTCAGATACGCAGTATTTT | CASSLGQGSDTQYF
TRBJ2-7 | once | NA | TRBV24-1 | TGTGCCACCAGTGACTCAAAGGGACACTCCGAGCAGTACTTC | CATSDSKGHSEQYF